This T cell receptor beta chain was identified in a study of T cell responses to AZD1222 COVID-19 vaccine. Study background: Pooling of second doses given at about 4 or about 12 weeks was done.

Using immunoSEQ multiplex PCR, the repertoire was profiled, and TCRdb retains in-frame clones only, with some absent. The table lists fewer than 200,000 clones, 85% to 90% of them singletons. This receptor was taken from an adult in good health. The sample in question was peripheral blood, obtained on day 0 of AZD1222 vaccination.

The CDR3 DNA reads TGCGCCAGCAGACGTTTAACAGGGGATGAGCAGTTCTTC. It translates to CASRRLTGDEQFF. The chain has TRBV4-1 and TRBJ2-1; 7 bases match TRBD1. This CDR3 region has 13 residues. The V gene's germline CDR1 is MGHRA and CDR2 YSYEKL. After removal of 6 bases from V and 8 bases from J, the junction contained 7 bases not matched to a gene.